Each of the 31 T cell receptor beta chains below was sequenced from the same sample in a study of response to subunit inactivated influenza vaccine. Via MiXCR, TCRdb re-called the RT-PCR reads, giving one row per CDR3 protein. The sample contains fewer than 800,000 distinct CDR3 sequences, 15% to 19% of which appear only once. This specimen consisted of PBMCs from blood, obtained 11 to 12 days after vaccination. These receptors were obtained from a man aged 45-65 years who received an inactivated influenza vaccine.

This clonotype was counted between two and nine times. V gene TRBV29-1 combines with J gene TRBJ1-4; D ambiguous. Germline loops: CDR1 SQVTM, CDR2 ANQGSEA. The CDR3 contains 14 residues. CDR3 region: CTASGGLANEKLFF. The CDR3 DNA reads TGCACCGCCTCAGGAGGGTTGGCTAATGAAAAACTGTTTTTT.

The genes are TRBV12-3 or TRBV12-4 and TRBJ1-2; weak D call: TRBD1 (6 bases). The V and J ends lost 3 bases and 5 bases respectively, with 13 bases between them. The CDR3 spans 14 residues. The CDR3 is CASSFGGRRYGYTF. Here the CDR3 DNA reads TGTGCCAGCAGTTTCGGGGGGCGCCGGTATGGCTACACCTTC.

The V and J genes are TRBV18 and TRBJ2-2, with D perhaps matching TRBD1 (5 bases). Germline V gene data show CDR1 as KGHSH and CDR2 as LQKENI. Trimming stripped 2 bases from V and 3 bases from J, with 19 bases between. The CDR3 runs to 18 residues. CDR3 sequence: CASSPTPRRWGDTGELFF. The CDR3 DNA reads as TGTGCCAGCTCACCAACGCCCCGACGGTGGGGCGACACCGGGGAGCTGTTTTTT.

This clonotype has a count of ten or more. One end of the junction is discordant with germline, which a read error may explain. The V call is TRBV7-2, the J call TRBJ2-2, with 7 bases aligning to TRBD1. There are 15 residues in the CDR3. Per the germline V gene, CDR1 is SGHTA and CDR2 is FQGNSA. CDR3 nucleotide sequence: TGCGCCAGCAGCTTGCGACAGGGGAACACCGGGGAGCTGTTTTTT. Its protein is CASSLRQGNTGELFF. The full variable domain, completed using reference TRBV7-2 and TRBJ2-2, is GAGVSQSPSNKVTEKGKDVELRCDPISGHTALYWYRQSLGQGLEFLIYFQGNSAPDKSGLPSDRFSAERTGGSVSTLTIQRTQQEDSAVYLCASSLRQGNTGELFFGEGSRLTVL.

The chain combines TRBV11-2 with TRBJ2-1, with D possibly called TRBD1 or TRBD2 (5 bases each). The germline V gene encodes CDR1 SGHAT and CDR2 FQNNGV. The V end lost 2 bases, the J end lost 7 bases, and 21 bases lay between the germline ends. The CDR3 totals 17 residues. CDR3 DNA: TGTGCCAGCAGCTTATTAGTCGGGACGGCCGTCCTTAATGAGCAGTTCTTC. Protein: CASSLLVGTAVLNEQFF.

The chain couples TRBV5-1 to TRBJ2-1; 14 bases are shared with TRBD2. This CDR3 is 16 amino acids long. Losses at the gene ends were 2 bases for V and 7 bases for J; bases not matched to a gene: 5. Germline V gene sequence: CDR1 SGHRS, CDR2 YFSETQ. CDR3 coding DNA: TGCGCCAGCAGCTTCCTGACTAGCGGGAGGGAAAATGAGCAGTTCTTC. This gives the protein CASSFLTSGRENEQFF.

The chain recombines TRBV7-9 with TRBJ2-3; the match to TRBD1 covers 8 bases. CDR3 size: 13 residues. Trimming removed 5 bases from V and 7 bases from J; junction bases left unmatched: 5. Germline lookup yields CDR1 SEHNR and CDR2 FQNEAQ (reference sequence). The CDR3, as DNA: TGTGCCAGCAGCCCCGGACAGGGTAATACGCAGTATTTT. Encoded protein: CASSPGQGNTQYF.

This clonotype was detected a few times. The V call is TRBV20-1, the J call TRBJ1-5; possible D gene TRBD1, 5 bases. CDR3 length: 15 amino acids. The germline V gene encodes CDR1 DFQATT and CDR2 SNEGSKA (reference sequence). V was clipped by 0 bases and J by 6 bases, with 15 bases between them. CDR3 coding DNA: TGCAGTGCTAGAGACTCCGCAGGGCTGGGTCAGCCCCAGCATTTT. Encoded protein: CSARDSAGLGQPQHF.

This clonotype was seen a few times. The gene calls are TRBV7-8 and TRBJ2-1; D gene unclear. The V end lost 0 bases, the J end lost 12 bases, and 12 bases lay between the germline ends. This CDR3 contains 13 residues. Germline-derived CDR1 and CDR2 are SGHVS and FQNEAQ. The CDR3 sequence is CASSLAAHVRQFF. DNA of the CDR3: TGTGCCAGCAGCTTAGCTGCCCACGTTCGGCAGTTCTTC.

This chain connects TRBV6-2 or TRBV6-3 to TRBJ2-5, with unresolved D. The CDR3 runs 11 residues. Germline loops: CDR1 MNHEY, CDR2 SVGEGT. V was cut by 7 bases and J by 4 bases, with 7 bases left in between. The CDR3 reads CASTFGETQYF. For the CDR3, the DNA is TGTGCCAGCACGTTTGGAGAGACCCAGTACTTC.

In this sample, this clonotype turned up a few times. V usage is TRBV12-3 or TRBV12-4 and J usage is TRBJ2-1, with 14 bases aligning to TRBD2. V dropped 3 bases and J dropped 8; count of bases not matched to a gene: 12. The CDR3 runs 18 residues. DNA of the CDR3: TGTGCCAGCAGTTTGGTGGACAGCCGACTAGCGGGGGGGCATGAGCAGTTCTTC. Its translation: CASSLVDSRLAGGHEQFF.

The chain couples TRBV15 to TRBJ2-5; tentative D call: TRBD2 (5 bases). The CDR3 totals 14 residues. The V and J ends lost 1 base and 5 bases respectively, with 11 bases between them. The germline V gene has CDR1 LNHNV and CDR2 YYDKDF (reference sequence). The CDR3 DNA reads TGTGCCACCAGCAGAGGCGGGCCACGGGAGACCCAGTACTTC. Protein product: CATSRGGPRETQYF.

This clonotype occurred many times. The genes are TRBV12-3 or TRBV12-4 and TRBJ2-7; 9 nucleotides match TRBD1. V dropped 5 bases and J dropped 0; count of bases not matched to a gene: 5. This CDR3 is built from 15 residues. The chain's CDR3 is CASSDRDRASYEQYF. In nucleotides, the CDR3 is TGTGCCAGCAGTGACCGGGACAGGGCCTCCTACGAGCAGTACTTC.

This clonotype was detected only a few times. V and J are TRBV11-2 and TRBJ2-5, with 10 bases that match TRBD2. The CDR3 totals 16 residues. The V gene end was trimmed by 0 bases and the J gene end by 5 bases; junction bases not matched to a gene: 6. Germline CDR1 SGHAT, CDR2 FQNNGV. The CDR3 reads CASSLDQLAGVETQYF. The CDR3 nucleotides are TGTGCCAGCAGCTTAGATCAGCTAGCGGGGGTTGAGACCCAGTACTTC.

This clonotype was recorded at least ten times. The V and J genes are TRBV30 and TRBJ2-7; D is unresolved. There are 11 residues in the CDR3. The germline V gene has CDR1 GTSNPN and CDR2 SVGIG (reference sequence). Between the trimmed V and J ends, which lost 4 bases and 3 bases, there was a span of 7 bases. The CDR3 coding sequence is TGTGCCTGGAACCTAGACTACGAGCAGTACTTC. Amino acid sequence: CAWNLDYEQYF.

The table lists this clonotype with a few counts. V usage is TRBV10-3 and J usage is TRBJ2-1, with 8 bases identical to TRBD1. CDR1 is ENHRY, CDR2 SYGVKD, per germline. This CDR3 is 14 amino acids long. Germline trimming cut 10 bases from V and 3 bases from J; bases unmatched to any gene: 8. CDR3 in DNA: TGTGCCACCGAGACAGGGGACCACTACAATGAGCAGTTCTTC. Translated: CATETGDHYNEQFF.

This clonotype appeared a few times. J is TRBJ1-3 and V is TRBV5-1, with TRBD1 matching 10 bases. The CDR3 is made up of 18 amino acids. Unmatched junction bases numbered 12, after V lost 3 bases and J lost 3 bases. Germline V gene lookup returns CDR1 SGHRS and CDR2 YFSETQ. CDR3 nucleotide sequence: TGCGCCAGCAGCTCAATACTACCGGACAGGGGGAATGGAAACACCATATATTTT. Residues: CASSSILPDRGNGNTIYF.

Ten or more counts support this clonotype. The CDR3 DNA follows: TGCGCCAGCAGACTGGGCACCGGGGAGCTGTTTTTT. Translated, it gives CASRLGTGELFF. The V gene is TRBV5-1, the J gene TRBJ2-2; no clear D. V lost 5 bases and J lost 4, with 6 bases in between. The CDR3 is 12 amino acids. The germline V gene has CDR1 SGHRS and CDR2 YFSETQ.

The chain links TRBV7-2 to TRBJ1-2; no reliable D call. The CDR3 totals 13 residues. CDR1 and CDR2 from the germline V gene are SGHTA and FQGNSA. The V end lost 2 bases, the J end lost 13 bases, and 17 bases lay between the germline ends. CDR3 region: CASSLLARPPATF. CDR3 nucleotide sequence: TGTGCCAGCAGCTTATTGGCCAGGCCCCCAGCCACCTTC.

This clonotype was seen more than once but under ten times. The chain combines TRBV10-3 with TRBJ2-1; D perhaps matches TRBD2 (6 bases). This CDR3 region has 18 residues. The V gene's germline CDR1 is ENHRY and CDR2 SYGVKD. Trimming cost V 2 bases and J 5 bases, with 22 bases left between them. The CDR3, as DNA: TGTGCCATCAGTGAGATTCGTAAATATAGCGGAACCCACAATGAGCAGTTCTTC. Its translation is CAISEIRKYSGTHNEQFF.

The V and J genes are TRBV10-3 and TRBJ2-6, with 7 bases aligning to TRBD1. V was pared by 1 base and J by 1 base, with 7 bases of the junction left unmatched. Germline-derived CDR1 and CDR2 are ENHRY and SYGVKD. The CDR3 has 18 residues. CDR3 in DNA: TGTGCCATCAGTGAGTTGGGGACAGCTGGGTCTGGGGCCAACGTCCTGACTTTC. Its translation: CAISELGTAGSGANVLTF.

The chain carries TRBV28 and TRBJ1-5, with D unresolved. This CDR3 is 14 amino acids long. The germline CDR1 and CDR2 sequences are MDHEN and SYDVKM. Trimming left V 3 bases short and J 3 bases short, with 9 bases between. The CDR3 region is CASSFSGNNQPQHF. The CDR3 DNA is TGTGCCAGCAGTTTTTCCGGGAACAATCAGCCCCAGCATTTT.

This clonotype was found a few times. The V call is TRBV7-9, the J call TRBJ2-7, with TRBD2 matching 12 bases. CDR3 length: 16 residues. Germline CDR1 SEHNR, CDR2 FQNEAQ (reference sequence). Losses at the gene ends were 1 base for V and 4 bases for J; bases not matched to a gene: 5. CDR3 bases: TGTGCCAGCAGCTTAGGGGAGACTAGCGGGAGTTACGAGCAGTACTTC. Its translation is CASSLGETSGSYEQYF.

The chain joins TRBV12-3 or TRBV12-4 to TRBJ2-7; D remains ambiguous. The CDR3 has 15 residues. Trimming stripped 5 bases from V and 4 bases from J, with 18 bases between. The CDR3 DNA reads TGTGCCAGCAGTCAAATATGGTCTCCGAGGTACGAGCAGTACTTC. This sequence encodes CASSQIWSPRYEQYF.

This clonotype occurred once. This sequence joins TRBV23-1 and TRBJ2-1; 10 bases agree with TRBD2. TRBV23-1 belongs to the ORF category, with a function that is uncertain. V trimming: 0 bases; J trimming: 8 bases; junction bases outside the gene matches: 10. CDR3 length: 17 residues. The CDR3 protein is CASSQSHLAGASDEQFF. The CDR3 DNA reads TGCGCCAGCAGTCAATCGCACCTAGCGGGAGCGTCCGATGAGCAGTTCTTC.

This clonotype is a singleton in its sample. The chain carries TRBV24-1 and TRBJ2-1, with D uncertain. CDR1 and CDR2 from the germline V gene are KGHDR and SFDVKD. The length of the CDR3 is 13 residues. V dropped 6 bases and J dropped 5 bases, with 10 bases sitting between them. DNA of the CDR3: TGTGCCACCAGTCCCGGGTCCCACAATGAGCAGTTCTTC. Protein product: CATSPGSHNEQFF.

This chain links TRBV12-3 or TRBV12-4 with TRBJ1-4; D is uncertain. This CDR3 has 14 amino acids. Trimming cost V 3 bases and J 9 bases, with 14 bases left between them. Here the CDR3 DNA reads TGTGCCAGCAGTTTGGACGCCCATCGGAAAAAACTGTTTTTT. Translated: CASSLDAHRKKLFF.

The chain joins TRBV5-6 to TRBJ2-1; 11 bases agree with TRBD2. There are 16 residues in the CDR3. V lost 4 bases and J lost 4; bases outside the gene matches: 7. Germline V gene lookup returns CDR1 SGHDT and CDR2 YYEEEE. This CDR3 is CASSPGLAAGYNEQFF. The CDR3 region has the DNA TGTGCCAGCAGCCCGGGACTAGCGGCTGGTTACAATGAGCAGTTCTTC.

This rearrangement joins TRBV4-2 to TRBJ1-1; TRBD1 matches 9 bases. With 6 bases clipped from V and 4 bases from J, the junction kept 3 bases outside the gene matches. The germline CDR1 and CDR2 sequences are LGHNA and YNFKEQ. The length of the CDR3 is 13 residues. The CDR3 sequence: CASRETGGTEAFF. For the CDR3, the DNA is TGTGCCAGCAGGGAGACAGGGGGCACTGAAGCTTTCTTT.

The CDR3 nucleotides are TGTGCCAGCAGCTGGGGACAGTTCACCGGGGAGCTGTTTTTT. Translation: CASSWGQFTGELFF. The chain uses TRBV7-2 and TRBJ2-2, with TRBD1 matching 7 bases. V was clipped by 4 bases and J by 4 bases; unmatched bases: 3. This CDR3 has 14 amino acids. Germline lookup yields CDR1 SGHTA and CDR2 FQGNSA.

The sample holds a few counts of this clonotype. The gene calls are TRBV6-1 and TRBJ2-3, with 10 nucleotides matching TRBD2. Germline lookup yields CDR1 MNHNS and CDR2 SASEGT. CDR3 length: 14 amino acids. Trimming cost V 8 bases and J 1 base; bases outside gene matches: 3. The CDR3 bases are TGTGCCAGCCTCCTAGCGGGGGGCACAGATACGCAGTATTTT. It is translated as CASLLAGGTDTQYF.